Sequencing of this TCR beta chain was carried out in a study of blood T cell repertoires in COVID-19. Looking at the study overall: T cells, B-cell-depleted T cells, or PBMCs supplied cDNA or gDNA.

Germline V CDR1 and CDR2: MGHRA, YSYEKL. Deletions cut 2 bases from V and 1 base from J, with 15 bases between. The CDR3 spans 17 residues. Original handling: Cell counts per sample came from amplifying reference gene primers. Profiled with immunoSEQ multiplex PCR; TCRdb holds only in-frame clones, not every one. That table furnishes V, J and clone size, whereas the DNA furnished D and trimming. The sample has 250,000 or so clones, 85% to 95% seen once. Everyone who took part was roughly 18 to 100 years old, and they came from some 23 US areas. The specimen was PBMCs or T cells enriched from blood (not recorded which). The rearrangement joins TRBV4-1 to TRBJ2-4; a possible D gene is TRBD2 (7 bases). This sequence originates from a man aged 40-49 years who had been exposed to COVID-19. The CDR3 protein is CASSQPRGGTAKNIQYF. CDR3 bases: TGCGCCAGCAGCCAACCTAGGGGGGGTACCGCCAAAAACATTCAGTACTTC.